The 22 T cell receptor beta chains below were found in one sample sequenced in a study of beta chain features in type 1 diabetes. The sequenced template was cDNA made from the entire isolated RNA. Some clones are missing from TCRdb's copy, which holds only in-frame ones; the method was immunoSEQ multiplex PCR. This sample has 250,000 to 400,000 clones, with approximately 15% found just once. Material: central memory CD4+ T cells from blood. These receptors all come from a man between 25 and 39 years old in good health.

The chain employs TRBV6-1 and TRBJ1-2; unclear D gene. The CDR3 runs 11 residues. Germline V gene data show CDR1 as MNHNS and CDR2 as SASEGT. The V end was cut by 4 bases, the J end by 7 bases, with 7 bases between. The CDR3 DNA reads TGTGCCAGCAGTGTCTCGGGTGGCTACACCTTC. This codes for CASSVSGGYTF.

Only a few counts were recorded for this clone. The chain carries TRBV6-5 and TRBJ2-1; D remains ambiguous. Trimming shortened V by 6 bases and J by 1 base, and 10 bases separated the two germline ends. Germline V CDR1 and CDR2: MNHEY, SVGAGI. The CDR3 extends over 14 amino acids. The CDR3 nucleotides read TGTGCCAGCAGGACTCGTGCGTCCTACAATGAGCAGTTCTTC. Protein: CASRTRASYNEQFF.

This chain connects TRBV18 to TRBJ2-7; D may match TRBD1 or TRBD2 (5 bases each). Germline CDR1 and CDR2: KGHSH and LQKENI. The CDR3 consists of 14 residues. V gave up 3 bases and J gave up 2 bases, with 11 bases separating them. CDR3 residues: CASSPQGSAYEQYF. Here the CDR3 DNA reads TGTGCCAGCTCACCCCAGGGTAGCGCCTACGAGCAGTACTTC.

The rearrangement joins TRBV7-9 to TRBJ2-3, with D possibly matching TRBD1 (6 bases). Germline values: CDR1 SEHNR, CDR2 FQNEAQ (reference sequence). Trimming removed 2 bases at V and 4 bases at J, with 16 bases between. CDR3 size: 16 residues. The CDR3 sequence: CASSLNVGAVADTQYF. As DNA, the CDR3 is TGTGCCAGCAGCTTAAATGTGGGGGCCGTCGCAGATACGCAGTATTTT.

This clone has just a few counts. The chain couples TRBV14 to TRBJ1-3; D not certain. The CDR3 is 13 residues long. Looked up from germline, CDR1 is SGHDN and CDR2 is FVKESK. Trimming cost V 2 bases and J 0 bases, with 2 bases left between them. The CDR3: CASSQFSGNTIYF. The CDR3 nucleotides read TGTGCCAGCAGCCAATTCTCTGGAAACACCATATATTTT.

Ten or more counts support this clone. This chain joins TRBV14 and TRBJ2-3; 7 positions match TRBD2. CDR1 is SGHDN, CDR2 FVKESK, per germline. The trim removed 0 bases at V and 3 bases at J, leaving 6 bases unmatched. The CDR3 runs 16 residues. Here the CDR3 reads CASSQDIWEGTDTQYF. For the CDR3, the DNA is TGTGCCAGCAGCCAAGATATCTGGGAGGGGACAGATACGCAGTATTTT.

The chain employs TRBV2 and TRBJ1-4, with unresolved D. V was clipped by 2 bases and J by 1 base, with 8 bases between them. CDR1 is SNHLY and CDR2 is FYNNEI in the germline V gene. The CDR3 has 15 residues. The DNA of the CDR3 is TGTGCCAGCAGTGAACTAGGAGTAACTAATGAAAAACTGTTTTTT. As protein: CASSELGVTNEKLFF.

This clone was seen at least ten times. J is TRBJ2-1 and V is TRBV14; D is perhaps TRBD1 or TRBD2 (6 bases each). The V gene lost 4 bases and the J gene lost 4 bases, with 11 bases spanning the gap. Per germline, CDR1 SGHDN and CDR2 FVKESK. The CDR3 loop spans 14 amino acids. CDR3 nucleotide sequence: TGTGCCAGCAGCCGGGGGCGGGGTTACAATGAGCAGTTCTTC. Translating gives CASSRGRGYNEQFF.

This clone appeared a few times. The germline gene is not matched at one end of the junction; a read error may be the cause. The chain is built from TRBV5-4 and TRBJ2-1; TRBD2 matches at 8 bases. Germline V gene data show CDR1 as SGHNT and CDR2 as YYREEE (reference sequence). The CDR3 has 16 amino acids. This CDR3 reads CASSQGSGTRNWEQFF. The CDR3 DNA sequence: TGCGCCAGCAGCCAGGGATCCGGGACTAGAAATTGGGAGCAGTTCTTC.

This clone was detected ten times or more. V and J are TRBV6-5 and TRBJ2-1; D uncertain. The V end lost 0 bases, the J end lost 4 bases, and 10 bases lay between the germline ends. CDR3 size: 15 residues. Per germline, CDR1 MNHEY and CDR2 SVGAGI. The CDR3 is CASSYSSQPYNEQFF. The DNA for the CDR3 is TGTGCCAGCAGTTACTCTTCACAGCCTTACAATGAGCAGTTCTTC.

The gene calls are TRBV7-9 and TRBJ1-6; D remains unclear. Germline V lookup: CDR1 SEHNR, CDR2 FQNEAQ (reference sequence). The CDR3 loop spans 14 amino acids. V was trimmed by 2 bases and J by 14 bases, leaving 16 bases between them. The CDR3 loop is CASSLSGLGSALHF. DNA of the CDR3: TGTGCCAGCAGCTTATCGGGTTTGGGCTCAGCCCTCCACTTT.

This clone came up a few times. CDR3 DNA sequence: TGTGCCAGCACCCTCTGGACGGATGAAAAACTGTTTTTT. Translating gives CASTLWTDEKLFF. The rearrangement uses TRBV2 and TRBJ1-4; D gene unclear. In germline, CDR1 is SNHLY, CDR2 FYNNEI. The CDR3 has 13 residues. Deletions cut 7 bases from V and 6 bases from J, with 12 bases between.

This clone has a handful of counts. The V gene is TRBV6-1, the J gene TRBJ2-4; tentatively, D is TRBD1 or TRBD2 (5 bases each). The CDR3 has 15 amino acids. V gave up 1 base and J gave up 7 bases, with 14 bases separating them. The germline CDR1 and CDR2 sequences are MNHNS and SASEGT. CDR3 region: CASSEGHGGKNIQYF. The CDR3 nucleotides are TGTGCCAGCAGTGAAGGGCATGGGGGAAAGAACATTCAGTACTTC.

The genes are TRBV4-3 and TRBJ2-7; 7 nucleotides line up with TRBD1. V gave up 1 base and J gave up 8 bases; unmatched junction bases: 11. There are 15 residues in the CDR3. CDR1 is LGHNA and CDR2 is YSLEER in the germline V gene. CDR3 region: CASSQAQGLQGKQYF. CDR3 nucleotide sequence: TGCGCCAGCAGCCAAGCCCAAGGTCTACAGGGGAAGCAGTACTTC.

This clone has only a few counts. This CDR3 is CASSLVTGLGDTQYF. CDR3 DNA: TGTGCCAGCAGCTTAGTTACAGGGTTAGGAGATACGCAGTATTTT. The chain joins TRBV11-2 to TRBJ2-3, with D perhaps matching TRBD1 (6 bases). From germline, CDR1 is SGHAT and CDR2 FQNNGV. This CDR3 spans 15 amino acids. The ends were cut back, 1 base at V and 5 bases at J, with 13 bases in the middle.

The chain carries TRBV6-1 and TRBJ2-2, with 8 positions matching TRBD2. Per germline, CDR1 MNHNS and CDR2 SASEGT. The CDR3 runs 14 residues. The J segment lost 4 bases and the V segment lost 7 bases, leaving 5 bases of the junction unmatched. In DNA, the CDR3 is TGTGCCAGCACAAGCGGGAGTGGCACCGGGGAGCTGTTTTTT. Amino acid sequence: CASTSGSGTGELFF.

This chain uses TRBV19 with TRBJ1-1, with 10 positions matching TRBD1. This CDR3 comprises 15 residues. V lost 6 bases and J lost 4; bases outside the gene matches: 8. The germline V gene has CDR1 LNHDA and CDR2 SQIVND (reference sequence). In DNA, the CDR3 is TGTGCCAGTAGCCTACAAAGGACAGGGGGCACTGAAGCTTTCTTT. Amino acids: CASSLQRTGGTEAFF.

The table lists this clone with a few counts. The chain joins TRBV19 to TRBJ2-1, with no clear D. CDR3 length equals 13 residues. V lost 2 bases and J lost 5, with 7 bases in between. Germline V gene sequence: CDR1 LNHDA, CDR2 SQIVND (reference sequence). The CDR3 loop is CASSILGNNEQFF. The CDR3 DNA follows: TGTGCCAGTAGTATATTGGGGAACAATGAGCAGTTCTTC.

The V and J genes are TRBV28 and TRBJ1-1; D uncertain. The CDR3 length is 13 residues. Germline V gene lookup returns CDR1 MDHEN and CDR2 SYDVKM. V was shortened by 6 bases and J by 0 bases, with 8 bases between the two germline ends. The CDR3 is CASSASMNTEAFF. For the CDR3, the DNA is TGTGCCAGCAGCGCCTCCATGAACACTGAAGCTTTCTTT.

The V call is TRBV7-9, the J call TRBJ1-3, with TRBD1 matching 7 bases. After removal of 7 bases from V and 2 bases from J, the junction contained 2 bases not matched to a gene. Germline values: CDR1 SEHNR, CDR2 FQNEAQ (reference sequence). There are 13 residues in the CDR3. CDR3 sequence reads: CASKQGTGNTIYF. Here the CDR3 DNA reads TGTGCCAGCAAACAGGGGACTGGAAACACCATATATTTT.

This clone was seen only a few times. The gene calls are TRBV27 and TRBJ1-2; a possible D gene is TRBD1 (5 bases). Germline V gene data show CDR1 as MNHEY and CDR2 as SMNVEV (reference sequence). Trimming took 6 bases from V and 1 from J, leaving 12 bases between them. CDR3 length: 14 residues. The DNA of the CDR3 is TGTGCCAGCAGCCTGACAGCTAATAACTATGGCTACACCTTC. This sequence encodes CASSLTANNYGYTF.

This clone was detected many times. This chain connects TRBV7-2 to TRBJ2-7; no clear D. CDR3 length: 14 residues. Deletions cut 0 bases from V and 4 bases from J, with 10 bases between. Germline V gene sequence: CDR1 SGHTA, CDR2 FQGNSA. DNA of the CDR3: TGTGCCAGCAGCTTAGCTCGGCTAAGTTACGAGCAGTACGTC. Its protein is CASSLARLSYEQYV.